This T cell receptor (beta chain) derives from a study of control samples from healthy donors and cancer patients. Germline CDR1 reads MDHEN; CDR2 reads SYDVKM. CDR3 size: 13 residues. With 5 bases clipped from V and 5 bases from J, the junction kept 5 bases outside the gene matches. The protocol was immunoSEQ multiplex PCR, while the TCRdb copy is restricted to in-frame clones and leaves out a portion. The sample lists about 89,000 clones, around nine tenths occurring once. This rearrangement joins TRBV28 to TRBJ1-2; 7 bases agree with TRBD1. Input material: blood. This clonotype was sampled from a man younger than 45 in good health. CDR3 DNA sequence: TGTGCCAGCAGTCAGACAGGGCAGTATGGCTACACCTTC. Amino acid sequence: CASSQTGQYGYTF.